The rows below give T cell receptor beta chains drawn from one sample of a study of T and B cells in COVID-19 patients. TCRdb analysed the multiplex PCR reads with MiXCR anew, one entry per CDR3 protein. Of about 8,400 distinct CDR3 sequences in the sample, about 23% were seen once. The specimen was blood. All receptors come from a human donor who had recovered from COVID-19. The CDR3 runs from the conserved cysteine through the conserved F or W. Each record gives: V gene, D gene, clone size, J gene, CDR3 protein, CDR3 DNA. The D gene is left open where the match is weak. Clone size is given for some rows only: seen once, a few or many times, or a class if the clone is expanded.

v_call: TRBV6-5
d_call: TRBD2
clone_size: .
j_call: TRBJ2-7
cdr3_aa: CASSAPTSGSPYEQYF
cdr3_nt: TGTGCCAGCAGCGCTCCTACTAGCGGGAGTCCCTACGAGCAGTACTTC

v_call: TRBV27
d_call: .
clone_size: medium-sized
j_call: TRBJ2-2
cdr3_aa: CASSMGALHTGELFF
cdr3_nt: TGTGCCAGCAGCATGGGGGCGCTACACACCGGGGAGCTGTTTTTT

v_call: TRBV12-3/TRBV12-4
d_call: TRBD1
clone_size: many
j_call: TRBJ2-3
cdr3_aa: CASRRTGLRYTDTQYF
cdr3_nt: TGTGCCAGCAGGCGGACAGGCCTTCGTTACACAGATACGCAGTATTTT

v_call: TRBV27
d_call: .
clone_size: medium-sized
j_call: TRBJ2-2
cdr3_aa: CASSLGATGELFF
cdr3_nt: TGTGCCAGCAGTTTAGGTGCCACCGGGGAGCTGTTTTTT

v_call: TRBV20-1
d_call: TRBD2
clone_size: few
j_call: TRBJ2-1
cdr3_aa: CSARSLAGVIDEQFF
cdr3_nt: TGCAGTGCTAGATCTCTAGCGGGAGTAATCGATGAGCAGTTCTTC

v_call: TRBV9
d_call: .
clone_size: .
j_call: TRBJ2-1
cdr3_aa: CASSVGPGMIDEQFF
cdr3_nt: TGTGCCAGCAGCGTAGGGCCGGGAATGATCGATGAGCAGTTCTTC

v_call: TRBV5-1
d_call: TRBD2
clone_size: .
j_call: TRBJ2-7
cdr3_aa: CASSGSGGDYEQYF
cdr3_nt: TGCGCCAGCAGCGGTAGCGGGGGTGACTACGAGCAGTACTTC

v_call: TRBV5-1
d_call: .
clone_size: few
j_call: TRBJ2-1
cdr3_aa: CASSLDRGARNEQFF
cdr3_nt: TGCGCCAGCAGCTTGGATAGGGGGGCAAGAAATGAGCAGTTCTTC

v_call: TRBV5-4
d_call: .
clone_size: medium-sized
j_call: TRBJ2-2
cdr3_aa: CASSLLDTPGELFF
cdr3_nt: TGTGCCAGCAGCCTCCTAGACACACCGGGGGAGCTGTTTTTT

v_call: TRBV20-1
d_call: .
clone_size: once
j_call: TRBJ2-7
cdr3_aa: CSARDRAYEQYF
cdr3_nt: TGCAGTGCTAGAGACAGGGCCTACGAGCAGTACTTC

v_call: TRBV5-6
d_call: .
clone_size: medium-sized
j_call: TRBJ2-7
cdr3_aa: CASSWGLGAYEQYF
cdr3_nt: TGTGCCAGCAGTTGGGGACTCGGCGCCTACGAGCAGTACTTC

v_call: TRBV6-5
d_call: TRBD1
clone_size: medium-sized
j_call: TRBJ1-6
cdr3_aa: CASRWTGYNSPLHF
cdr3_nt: TGTGCCAGCAGGTGGACAGGGTATAATTCACCCCTCCACTTT

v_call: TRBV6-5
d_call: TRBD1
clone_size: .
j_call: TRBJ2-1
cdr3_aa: CASSPGTGRVNEQFF
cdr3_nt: TGTGCCAGCAGTCCCGGGACAGGGAGGGTCAATGAGCAGTTCTTC

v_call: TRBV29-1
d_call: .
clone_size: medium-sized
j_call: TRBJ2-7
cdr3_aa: CSVEEGSSYEQYF
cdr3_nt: TGCAGCGTTGAAGAGGGGTCCTCATACGAGCAGTACTTC

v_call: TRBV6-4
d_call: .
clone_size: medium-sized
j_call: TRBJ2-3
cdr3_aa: CASSPGFTDTQYF
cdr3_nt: TGTGCCAGCAGTCCGGGATTCACAGATACGCAGTATTTT

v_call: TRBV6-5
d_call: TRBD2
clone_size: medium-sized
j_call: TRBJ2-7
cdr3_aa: CASSYIGRSGEIAGEWLEQYF
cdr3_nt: TGTGCCAGCAGTTATATAGGTCGATCAGGGGAGATAGCGGGAGAGTGGCTCGAGCAGTACTTC

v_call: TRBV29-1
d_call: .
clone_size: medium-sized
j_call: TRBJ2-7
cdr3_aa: CSVLSQWSGSYEQYF
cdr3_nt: TGCAGCGTTTTATCCCAGTGGAGCGGATCCTACGAGCAGTACTTC

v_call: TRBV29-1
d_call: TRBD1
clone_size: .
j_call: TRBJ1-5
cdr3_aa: CSVLPGQGNQPQHF
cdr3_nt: TGCAGCGTGCTACCGGGACAGGGTAATCAGCCCCAGCATTTT

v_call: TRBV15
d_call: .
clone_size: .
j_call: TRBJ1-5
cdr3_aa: CATSRKGRDNQPQHF
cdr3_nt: TGTGCCACCAGCAGAAAGGGGAGAGACAATCAGCCCCAGCATTTT

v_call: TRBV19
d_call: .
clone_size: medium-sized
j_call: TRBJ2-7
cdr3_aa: CASSDGGKISYEQYF
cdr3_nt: TGTGCCAGTTCAGACGGAGGCAAAATCTCCTACGAGCAGTACTTC

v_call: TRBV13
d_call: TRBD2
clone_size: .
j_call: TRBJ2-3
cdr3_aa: CASSLGGGASDTQYF
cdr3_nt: TGTGCCAGCAGCTTAGGCGGGGGGGCCTCAGATACGCAGTATTTT

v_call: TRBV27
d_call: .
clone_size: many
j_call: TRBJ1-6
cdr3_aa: CASTRTGNSPLHF
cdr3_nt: TGTGCCAGCACGCGGACGGGGAATTCACCCCTCCACTTT

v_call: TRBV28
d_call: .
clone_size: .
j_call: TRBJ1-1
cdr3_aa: CASSLYGAEAFF
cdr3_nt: TGTGCCAGCAGTTTATACGGGGCTGAAGCTTTCTTT

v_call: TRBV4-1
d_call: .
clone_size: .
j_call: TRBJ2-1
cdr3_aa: CASSQVRRGYNEQFF
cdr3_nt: TGCGCCAGCAGCCAAGTAAGAAGGGGATACAATGAGCAGTTCTTC

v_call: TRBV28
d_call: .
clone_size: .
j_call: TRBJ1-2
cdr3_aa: CASSSTGFYGYTF
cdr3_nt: TGTGCCAGCAGCTCAACAGGGTTCTATGGCTACACCTTC

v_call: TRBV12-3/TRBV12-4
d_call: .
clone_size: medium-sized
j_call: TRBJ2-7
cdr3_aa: CASSLFPIEQYF
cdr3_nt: TGTGCCAGCAGCCTTTTCCCCATCGAGCAGTACTTC

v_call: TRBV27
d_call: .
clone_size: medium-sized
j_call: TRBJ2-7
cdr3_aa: CASSFVADPSYEQYF
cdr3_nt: TGTGCCAGCAGTTTCGTGGCAGACCCATCCTACGAGCAGTACTTC

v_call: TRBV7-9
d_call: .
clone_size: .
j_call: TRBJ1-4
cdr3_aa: CASSPGALATNEKLFF
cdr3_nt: TGTGCCAGCAGCCCTGGGGCTCTAGCAACTAATGAAAAACTGTTTTTT

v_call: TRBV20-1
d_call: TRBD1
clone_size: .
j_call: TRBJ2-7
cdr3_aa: CSARSEDRGDSYEQYF
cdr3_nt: TGCAGTGCTAGATCGGAGGACAGGGGCGACTCCTACGAGCAGTACTTC

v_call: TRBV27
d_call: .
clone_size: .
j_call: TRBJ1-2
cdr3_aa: CASSSGYGYTF
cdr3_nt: TGTGCCAGCAGTTCAGGCTATGGCTACACCTTC

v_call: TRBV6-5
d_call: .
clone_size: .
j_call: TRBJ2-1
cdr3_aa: CACSRPPAGINEQFF
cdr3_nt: TGTGCCTGTAGCCGGCCCCCCGCCGGTATTAATGAGCAGTTCTTC

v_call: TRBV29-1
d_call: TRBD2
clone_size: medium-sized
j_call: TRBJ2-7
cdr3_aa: CSARVAGGVYEQYF
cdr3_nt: TGCAGCGCCCGAGTGGCGGGAGGCGTTTACGAGCAGTACTTC

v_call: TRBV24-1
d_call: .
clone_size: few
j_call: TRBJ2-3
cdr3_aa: CATSPTRPPRDTDTQYF
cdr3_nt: TGTGCCACCAGCCCGACCCGGCCCCCGAGGGACACAGATACGCAGTATTTT

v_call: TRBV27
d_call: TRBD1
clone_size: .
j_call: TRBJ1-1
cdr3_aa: CASSPYTTGGTEAFF
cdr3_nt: TGTGCCAGCAGTCCGTACACGACAGGGGGCACTGAAGCTTTCTTT

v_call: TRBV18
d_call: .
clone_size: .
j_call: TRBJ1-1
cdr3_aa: CASSPPSAKHAEAFF
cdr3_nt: TGTGCCAGCTCACCACCGTCTGCGAAACACGCTGAAGCTTTCTTT

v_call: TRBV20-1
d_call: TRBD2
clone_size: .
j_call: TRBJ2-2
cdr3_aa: CSATGLAGVGTGELFF
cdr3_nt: TGCAGTGCTACGGGACTAGCGGGGGTGGGCACCGGGGAGCTGTTTTTT

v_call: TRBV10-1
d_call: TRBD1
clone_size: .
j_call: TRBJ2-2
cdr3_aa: CARLRCRGTANTGELFF
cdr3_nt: TGCGCCAGACTCCGTTGCAGGGGGACAGCGAACACCGGGGAGCTGTTTTTT

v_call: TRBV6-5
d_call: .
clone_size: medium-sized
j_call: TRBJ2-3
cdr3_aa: CASSYPTTDTQYF
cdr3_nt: TGTGCCAGCAGTTACCCGACCACAGATACGCAGTATTTT

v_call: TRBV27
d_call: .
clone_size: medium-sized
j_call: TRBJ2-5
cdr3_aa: CASSRRYREETQYF
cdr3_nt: TGTGCCAGCAGTCGGCGATACAGGGAAGAGACCCAGTACTTC

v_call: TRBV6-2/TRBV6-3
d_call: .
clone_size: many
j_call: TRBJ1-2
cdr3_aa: CASGSGFNYGYTF
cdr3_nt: TGTGCCAGCGGTTCGGGTTTCAACTATGGCTACACCTTC

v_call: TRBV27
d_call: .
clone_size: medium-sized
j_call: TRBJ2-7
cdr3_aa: CASSLFATYEQYF
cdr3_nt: TGTGCCAGCAGTTTGTTCGCGACCTACGAGCAGTACTTC

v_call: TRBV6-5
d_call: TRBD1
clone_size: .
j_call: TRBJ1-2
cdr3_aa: CASRADRVPYGYTF
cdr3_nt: TGTGCCAGCAGGGCGGACAGGGTTCCCTATGGCTACACCTTC

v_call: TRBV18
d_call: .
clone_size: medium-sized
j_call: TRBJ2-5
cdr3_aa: CASSIQETQYF
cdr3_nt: TGTGCCAGCTCCATCCAAGAGACCCAGTACTTC

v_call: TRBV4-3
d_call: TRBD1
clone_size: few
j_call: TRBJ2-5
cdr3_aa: CASSQEGQGSQETQYF
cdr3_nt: TGCGCCAGCAGCCAAGAAGGACAGGGCTCCCAAGAGACCCAGTACTTC

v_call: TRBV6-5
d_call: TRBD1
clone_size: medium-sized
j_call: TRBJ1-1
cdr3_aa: CASSYSDRGETEAFF
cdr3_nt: TGTGCCAGCAGTTACTCGGACAGGGGTGAAACTGAAGCTTTCTTT

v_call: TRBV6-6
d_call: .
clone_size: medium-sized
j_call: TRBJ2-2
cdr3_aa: CASSYEPLVPGELFF
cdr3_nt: TGTGCCAGCAGTTACGAACCCCTAGTCCCCGGGGAGCTGTTTTTT

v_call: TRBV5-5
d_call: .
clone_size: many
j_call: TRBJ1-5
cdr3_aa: CASSWGPDSNQPQHF
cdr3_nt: TGTGCCAGCAGCTGGGGACCCGATAGCAATCAGCCCCAGCATTTT

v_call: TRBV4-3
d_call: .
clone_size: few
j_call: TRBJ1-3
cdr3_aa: CASSQETSGIFIGNTIYF
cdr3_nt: TGCGCCAGCAGCCAAGAAACCTCAGGGATTTTCATAGGAAACACCATATATTTT

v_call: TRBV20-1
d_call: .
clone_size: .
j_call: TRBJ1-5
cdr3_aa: CSARDYGGPGDGNQPQHF
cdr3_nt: TGCAGTGCTAGAGATTACGGGGGCCCTGGGGATGGCAATCAGCCCCAGCATTTT

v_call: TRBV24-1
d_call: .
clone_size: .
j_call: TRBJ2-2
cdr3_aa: CATSEGNTGELFF
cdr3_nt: TGTGCCACCTCCGAAGGGAACACCGGGGAGCTGTTTTTT

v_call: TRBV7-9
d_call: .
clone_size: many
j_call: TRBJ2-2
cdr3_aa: CASTGLHTGNTGELFF
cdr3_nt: TGTGCCAGCACCGGACTTCATACAGGGAACACCGGGGAGCTGTTTTTT

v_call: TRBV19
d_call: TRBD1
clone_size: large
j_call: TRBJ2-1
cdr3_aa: CASSTRTGLGEQFF
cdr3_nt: TGTGCCAGTAGTACAAGGACAGGGTTAGGCGAGCAGTTCTTC

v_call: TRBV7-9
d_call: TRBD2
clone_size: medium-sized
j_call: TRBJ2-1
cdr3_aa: CASSSPRTSGPLGEQFF
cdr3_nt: TGTGCCAGCAGCTCCCCCCGGACTAGCGGGCCCCTTGGCGAGCAGTTCTTC

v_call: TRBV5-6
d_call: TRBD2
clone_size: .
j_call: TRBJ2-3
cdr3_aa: CASSPTSVGGADTQYF
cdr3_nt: TGTGCCAGCAGCCCGACTAGCGTTGGGGGGGCAGATACGCAGTATTTT

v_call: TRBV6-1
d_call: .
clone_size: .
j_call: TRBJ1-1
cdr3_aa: CASSETWAGAEAFF
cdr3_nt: TGTGCCAGCAGTGAAACCTGGGCGGGGGCTGAAGCTTTCTTT